This T cell receptor beta chain is drawn from a study of OX40 agonist ivuxolimab in advanced cancers. Overall study context: Participants could have had prior anti-PD-1, anti-PD-L1 or anti-CTLA-4 therapy, and about 40% had some.

Sequencing used immunoSEQ multiplex PCR; TCRdb keeps in-frame clones, though not all of them. This table has fewer than 20,000 clones, about 80% appearing once. Note on this clone: Its antigen is not identified.

The CDR3 is made up of 15 amino acids. The germline V and J ends were trimmed by 6 bases and 4 bases, with 18 bases remaining between them. Per the germline V gene, CDR1 is KGHSH and CDR2 is LQKENI. Findings of the study overall: On average, CD8+ T cells showed a greater number of expanded clones than CD4+.

The rearrangement joins TRBV18 to TRBJ1-1; the D gene is possibly TRBD1 (6 bases). The specimen comprised CD4+ or CD8+ T cells sorted from blood, sampled in a trial of the OX40 agonist ivuxolimab. This TCR was recovered from an adult with an advanced solid tumor such as melanoma, head and neck, liver or kidney cancer. As DNA, the CDR3 is TGTGCCAGCTCGGTTGAGGGGGTGAGCGCCACTGAAGCTTTCTTT. Amino acid sequence: CASSVEGVSATEAFF.